The text below deals with one T cell receptor (beta chain). The data are from a study of blood T cell repertoires in COVID-19. Looked up from germline, CDR1 is SGDLS and CDR2 is YYNGEE. This CDR3 has 16 residues. V dropped 4 bases and J dropped 4 bases, with 18 bases sitting between them. This table comes from immunoSEQ multiplex PCR, and its TCRdb copy is limited to in-frame clones, with some not included. In the table there are fewer than 500,000 clones, approximately 92% of which are singletons. The sample was PBMCs or T cells enriched from blood (not recorded which). The rearrangement joins TRBV9 to TRBJ1-5; D ambiguous. The sequence derives from a man under 40 who had recovered from COVID-19. The CDR3 spells CASSPGGQESNQPQHF. The CDR3 DNA sequence: TGTGCCAGCAGCCCGGGAGGGCAGGAGTCGAATCAGCCCCAGCATTTT.